A single sample gave rise to the 2 T cell receptor beta chains below, sequenced in a study of cytomegalovirus exposure and HLA in healthy donors. In the PCR, 60 Vbeta and 13 Jbeta primers were used. The data were produced by immunoSEQ multiplex PCR, yet TCRdb's version contains in-frame clones alone and is incomplete. The repertoire holds roughly 160,000 clones, with 82% as singletons. Sequenced: PBMCs. The receptor source for this set is a man aged 50 or older in good health and CMV-seropositive.

This sequence joins TRBV4-3 and TRBJ2-5, with TRBD1 as a possible D gene (5 bases). The DNA end lines up better with TRBJ2-7; the J call may be wrong. Germline V gene lookup returns CDR1 LGHNA and CDR2 YSLEER. This CDR3 has 15 residues. The CDR3 nucleotides are TGCGCCAGCAGCCAAGATGGACACGAAACCTACGAGCAGTACTTC. Translated, it gives CASSQDGHETYEQYF.

The V and J genes are TRBV29-1 and TRBJ1-2; TRBD1 is a possible D gene (5 bases). This CDR3 region has 18 residues. Per the germline V gene, CDR1 is SQVTM and CDR2 is ANQGSEA. Trimming stripped 6 bases from V and 3 bases from J, with 29 bases between. As DNA, the CDR3 is TGCAGCGTCGAAAATCCTCCCACAGGCCCTCAGACTTACTATGGCTACACCTTC. It yields the protein CSVENPPTGPQTYYGYTF.